This T cell receptor (beta chain) comes out of a study of regulatory T cells in long-lasting Graves disease. General observations from the study: Gene preferences differed: TRBV28, TRBJ1-2, TRBJ2-5 in persistent cases. Graves' patients with persistent disease showed TCR diversity lower than patients newly diagnosed. Sample size, which was small, may have reduced accuracy.

Of note for this clonotype: Its target is unknown.

CDR3 length: 17 amino acids. The V gene lost 0 bases and the J gene lost 1 base, with 14 bases spanning the gap. Germline-derived CDR1 and CDR2 are MNHEY and SVGAGI. Sequencing libraries for TCR beta were prepared with iRepertoire HTBI primers and Arm-PCR of CDR3 regions. Original handling: Spanning all samples, the identified segments comprised approximately 57 TRBV and over 13 TRBJ. TCRdb processed the multiplex PCR reads anew with MiXCR; each CDR3 protein has one entry. Here the V and J calls rest on TCRdb's processing, not on the authors' analysis. This table has 420,000 or so distinct CDR3 sequences, 23% appearing once. This sample's time point: persistent/refractory GD, antithyroid drugs over 5 years with positive TRAb. RNA isolated from PBMCs was used to make the TCR library.

The TCR originated in a female donor with Graves disease. The chain recombines TRBV6-5 with TRBJ2-3, with a possible D match to TRBD1 (6 bases). This sample comprised peripheral blood mononuclear cells (PBMCs), obtained when the disease was refractory, from a patient treated with antithyroid drugs. The CDR3 sequence: CASSYSSQGLRTDTQYF. In nucleotides, the CDR3 is TGTGCCAGCAGTTACTCCTCGCAGGGGCTACGCACAGATACGCAGTATTTT.